Detailed here is one T cell receptor (beta chain). Authors' methods: Nucleated cell counts were estimated from reference gene primer amplification. Clones were sequenced by immunoSEQ multiplex PCR, and TCRdb holds only the in-frame ones, with some missing. V and J calls and clone size are as listed in that table; D and trimming were resolved from the DNA. The sample yields about 400,000 clones, roughly 87% seen once. Those enrolled, adults aged roughly 18 to 95 years, came from roughly 23 US areas. The sample is drawn from a study of blood T cell repertoires in COVID-19. Study background: Acute-phase and convalescent COVID-19 samples originated in the United States, Italy and Spain.

Per the germline V gene, CDR1 is PRHDT and CDR2 is FYEKMQ (reference sequence). This CDR3 spans 16 amino acids. V lost 5 bases to trimming and J lost 4 bases; unmatched junction nucleotides: 6. The receptor was isolated from a woman aged 25 to 39 who had recovered from COVID-19. This chain connects TRBV13 to TRBJ2-1; 12 positions match TRBD2. Sequencing input: PBMCs or T cells enriched from blood (not recorded which). The CDR3 here is CASSASSGGVYNEQFF. DNA for the CDR3: TGTGCCAGCAGCGCCTCTAGCGGGGGGGTGTACAATGAGCAGTTCTTC.